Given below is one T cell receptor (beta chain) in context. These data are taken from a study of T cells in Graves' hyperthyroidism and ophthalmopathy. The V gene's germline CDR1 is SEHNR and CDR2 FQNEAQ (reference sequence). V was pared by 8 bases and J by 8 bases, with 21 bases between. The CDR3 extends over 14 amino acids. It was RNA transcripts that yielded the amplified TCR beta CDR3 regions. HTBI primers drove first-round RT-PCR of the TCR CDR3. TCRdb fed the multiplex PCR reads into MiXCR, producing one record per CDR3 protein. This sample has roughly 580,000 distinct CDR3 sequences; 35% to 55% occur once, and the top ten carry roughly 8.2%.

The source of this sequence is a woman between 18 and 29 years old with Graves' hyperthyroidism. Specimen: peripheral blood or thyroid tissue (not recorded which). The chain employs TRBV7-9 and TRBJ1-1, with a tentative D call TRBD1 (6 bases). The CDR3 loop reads CASSPGPQDREAFF. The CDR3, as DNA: TGTGCCAGCTCACCAGGGCCTCAAGACAGGGAAGCTTTCTTT.